This TCR beta chain stems from a study of blood T cell repertoires in COVID-19 (dated by TCRdb to the early 2020s). For context, the study as a whole: Samples covering the acute and convalescent phases of COVID-19 were provided by collaborators in the United States, Italy and Spain. The prospective study material was composed of cDNA or gDNA derived from T cells, B-cell-depleted T cells, or PBMCs. The dataset comprised deeply sampled blood TCRbeta repertoires from subjects exposed to, actively infected with, or recovered from COVID-19. The repertoires were made available in a free public database intended to serve as a resource for research on the immune response to SARS-CoV-2. The samples were drawn from the first 160 participants of the ongoing ImmuneRACE study and from more than 1,000 subjects provided by 6 global collaborators. A de-identified subject ID, COVID-19 status, age in years and sex were almost always included in the sample metadata. HLA class I and class II types, where available, came from metadata supplied by the sample provider rather than from assay-based typing.

TCRbeta CDR3 regions were amplified from genomic DNA by means of the immunoSEQ Assay, a bias-controlled multiplex PCR. The study's processing was this. The number of nucleated cells in each sample was estimated from the amplification of reference gene primers within the assay. Sequence reads were collapsed and filtered to measure the absolute abundance of every unique TCRbeta CDR3 rearrangement. For each sample, productive Simpson clonality was calculated as the square root of Simpson's diversity index over productive rearrangements. TCRdb re-hosts the immuneACCESS table, in-frame sequences only. Its copies lack some clones; in the studies checked, an unresolved V gene accounts for under half of them, and the cause for the rest is not known. The V and J calls and clone size come from that table; D and trimming were worked out from the DNA. For this sample the table gives 200,000 to 250,000 clones, of which over 75% were detected only once. The ten largest clonotypes hold roughly 4.5% of the sample.

Each collaborating institution followed its own protocols to collect whole blood in K2EDTA tubes. For TCRbeta analysis, collaborators shipped samples as frozen whole blood, isolated PBMCs, or DNA extracted from either of those sample types. In the case of this clone: This receptor's antigen is unknown. No clone much larger than this one lies a single base away; base qualities are absent.

Via the germline V gene, CDR1 is SNHLY and CDR2 FYNNEI. At the junction V is shortened by 7 bases and J by 5 bases, with 14 bases in between. There are 13 amino acids in the CDR3, from cysteine to phenylalanine inclusive. Just the 39-base CDR3 DNA is kept, in frame starting at base 1. What the research found in general, with its limitations: The quantity of clinical and demographic metadata differed by source and by participant and was supplied without curation.

The sequenced sample consisted of peripheral blood. This chain joins TRBV2 to TRBJ1-1, with TRBD1 as a weak D call on 5 bases. This TCR came from a man between 50 and 59 years old with acute or convalescent COVID-19. CDR3 loop: CASTPREDTEAFF. The sequenced DNA: TGTGCCAGCACCCCCAGGGAGGATACTGAAGCTTTCTTT. With all but the CDR3 taken from the reference TRBV2 and TRBJ1-1 genes, the full variable domain is: EPEVTQTPSHQVTQMGQEVILRCVPISNHLYFYWYRQILGQKVEFLVSFYNNEISEKSEIFDDQFSVERPDGSNFTLKIRSTKLEDSAMYFCASTPREDTEAFFGQGTRLTVV.